This is a list of T cell receptor beta chains from one sample in a study of blood T cell repertoires in COVID-19. Clones were sequenced by immunoSEQ multiplex PCR, and TCRdb holds only the in-frame ones, with some missing. The data contain hundreds of thousands of clones, about nine tenths of them singletons. Sequencing was done on a sample of peripheral blood. These receptors were collected from a woman between 25 and 40 years old who had recovered from COVID-19. Both conserved end residues are part of each CDR3. D genes are given only for firm matches. Clone sizes are given selectively: once, few, many, or a class where the clone is expanded.

V gene: TRBV5-1
D gene: TRBD2
clone size: -
J gene: TRBJ2-3
CDR3 DNA: TGCGCCAGCAGCCCCAGGACTAGCGGGGGGCAATTTAGCACAGATACGCAGTATTTT
CDR3 protein: CASSPRTSGGQFSTDTQYF

V gene: TRBV21-1
D gene: -
clone size: -
J gene: TRBJ2-2
CDR3 DNA: TGTGCCAGCAGCAACTGTAACGCCTCCTCAAGCGGGGGAGACACCGGGGAGCTGTTTTTT
CDR3 protein: CASSNCNASSSGGDTGELFF

V gene: TRBV24-1
D gene: TRBD1
clone size: once
J gene: TRBJ1-2
CDR3 DNA: TGTGCCACCAGTGATGCGCAGGGGGCGCCTGCCTATGGCTACACCTTC
CDR3 protein: CATSDAQGAPAYGYTF

V gene: TRBV9
D gene: -
clone size: -
J gene: TRBJ2-5
CDR3 DNA: TGTGCCAGCAGCGTAGATGGTAGCGGTCAAGAGACCCAGTACTTC
CDR3 protein: CASSVDGSGQETQYF

V gene: TRBV5-4
D gene: TRBD1
clone size: -
J gene: TRBJ2-7
CDR3 DNA: TGTGCCAGCAGCCCGGGACAGAGCTGGTCCTACGAGCAGTACTTC
CDR3 protein: CASSPGQSWSYEQYF

V gene: TRBV2
D gene: -
clone size: -
J gene: TRBJ2-3
CDR3 DNA: TGTGCCAGCAGTATTCAGGGCCCCGTCACCACAGATACGCAGTATTTT
CDR3 protein: CASSIQGPVTTDTQYF

V gene: TRBV19
D gene: -
clone size: -
J gene: TRBJ1-1
CDR3 DNA: TGTGCCAGTAGTCACAGGGAAACGAACACTGAAGCTTTCTTT
CDR3 protein: CASSHRETNTEAFF

V gene: TRBV4-1
D gene: -
clone size: -
J gene: TRBJ1-2
CDR3 DNA: TGCGCCAGCAGCCCTGGGACACGATTGGAGTATGGCTACACCTTC
CDR3 protein: CASSPGTRLEYGYTF

V gene: TRBV6-4
D gene: TRBD2
clone size: -
J gene: TRBJ2-3
CDR3 DNA: TGTGCCAGCAGTGCGACCCGGGGGGCAGATACGCAGTATTTT
CDR3 protein: CASSATRGADTQYF

V gene: TRBV27
D gene: -
clone size: -
J gene: TRBJ2-3
CDR3 DNA: TGTGCCAGCAGTCTAGGGGTTAGAGATACGCAGTATTTT
CDR3 protein: CASSLGVRDTQYF

V gene: TRBV7-2
D gene: -
clone size: -
J gene: TRBJ2-1
CDR3 DNA: TGTGCCAGCAGCTTACCGGGGGGGGACAGAGACTTAAATGAGCAGTTCTTC
CDR3 protein: CASSLPGGDRDLNEQFF

V gene: TRBV6-5
D gene: TRBD2
clone size: -
J gene: TRBJ2-7
CDR3 DNA: TGTGCCAGCCGACCCACTCCGACTAGCGGGTACGAGCAGTACTTC
CDR3 protein: CASRPTPTSGYEQYF

V gene: TRBV6-5
D gene: -
clone size: -
J gene: TRBJ2-1
CDR3 DNA: TGTGCCAGCAGTTACTGGCAGGGTAATGAGCAGTTCTTC
CDR3 protein: CASSYWQGNEQFF

V gene: TRBV24-1
D gene: -
clone size: -
J gene: TRBJ1-2
CDR3 DNA: TGTGCCACCAGTGATGACGGACTGACCTATGGCTACACCTTC
CDR3 protein: CATSDDGLTYGYTF

V gene: TRBV19
D gene: -
clone size: -
J gene: TRBJ2-2
CDR3 DNA: TGTGCCAGTAGTATAGGTGACTTAAACACCGGGGAGCTGTTTTTT
CDR3 protein: CASSIGDLNTGELFF

V gene: TRBV5-1
D gene: -
clone size: -
J gene: TRBJ2-5
CDR3 DNA: TGCGCCAGCAGAACTAGGACGGGCGGCTTGGAGACCCAGTACTTC
CDR3 protein: CASRTRTGGLETQYF

V gene: TRBV7-2
D gene: -
clone size: -
J gene: TRBJ2-5
CDR3 DNA: TGTGCCAGCAGCACCTACCTTCAAGAGACCCAGTACTTC
CDR3 protein: CASSTYLQETQYF

V gene: TRBV28
D gene: -
clone size: once
J gene: TRBJ2-7
CDR3 DNA: TGTGCCAGCAGTTTATCAGGGCTCGGGTACGAGCAGTACTTC
CDR3 protein: CASSLSGLGYEQYF

V gene: TRBV20-1
D gene: TRBD1
clone size: -
J gene: TRBJ2-7
CDR3 DNA: TGCAGTGCTACCCTAGACAGGGGTACGCGATTC
CDR3 protein: CSATLDRGTRF

V gene: TRBV28
D gene: TRBD2
clone size: -
J gene: TRBJ2-5
CDR3 DNA: TGTGCCAGCAGCGCCGGACAAGGGACTAGCGGGGGGCGGAAGACCCAGTACTTC
CDR3 protein: CASSAGQGTSGGRKTQYF

V gene: TRBV19
D gene: -
clone size: -
J gene: TRBJ1-2
CDR3 DNA: TGTGCCAGTAGCGGTCGAGGAGGACAGACTAACTATGGCTACACCTTC
CDR3 protein: CASSGRGGQTNYGYTF

V gene: TRBV7-9
D gene: TRBD1
clone size: -
J gene: TRBJ1-6
CDR3 DNA: TGTGCCAGCAGCTTAGACAGGGGCAATTCACCCCTCCACTTT
CDR3 protein: CASSLDRGNSPLHF

V gene: TRBV18
D gene: -
clone size: few
J gene: TRBJ1-1
CDR3 DNA: TGTGCCAGCTCACCACGAGAGGGAAGTAACACTGAAGCTTTCTTT
CDR3 protein: CASSPREGSNTEAFF

V gene: TRBV5-1
D gene: -
clone size: -
J gene: TRBJ2-5
CDR3 DNA: TGCGCCAGCAGCTTGGCCACGGGTTCTGAAGAGACCCAGTACTTC
CDR3 protein: CASSLATGSEETQYF

V gene: TRBV15
D gene: -
clone size: -
J gene: TRBJ1-2
CDR3 DNA: TGTGCCACGGCCGGGGGGACAACTAACTATGGCTACACCTTC
CDR3 protein: CATAGGTTNYGYTF

V gene: TRBV5-1
D gene: TRBD1
clone size: -
J gene: TRBJ1-1
CDR3 DNA: TGCGCCAGCACCCGGACAGGACAAGCCACTGAAGCTTTCTTT
CDR3 protein: CASTRTGQATEAFF

V gene: TRBV27
D gene: -
clone size: -
J gene: TRBJ2-1
CDR3 DNA: TGTGCCAGCAGTCTTTATTATGGACTTCCGAGCTCCTACAATGAGCAGTTCTTC
CDR3 protein: CASSLYYGLPSSYNEQFF

V gene: TRBV28
D gene: -
clone size: -
J gene: TRBJ2-5
CDR3 DNA: TGTGCCAGCAGCCCCCACACCCAAGAGACCCAGTACTTC
CDR3 protein: CASSPHTQETQYF

V gene: TRBV27
D gene: -
clone size: -
J gene: TRBJ1-1
CDR3 DNA: TGTGCCAGCAGTTTATCGGCGGGCGCGGGGAACACTGAAGCTTTCTTT
CDR3 protein: CASSLSAGAGNTEAFF

V gene: TRBV9
D gene: -
clone size: -
J gene: TRBJ2-3
CDR3 DNA: TGTGCCAGCAGCGTAGCCCCTCTATTCACAGATACGCAGTATTTT
CDR3 protein: CASSVAPLFTDTQYF

V gene: TRBV27
D gene: -
clone size: -
J gene: TRBJ2-3
CDR3 DNA: TGTGCCAGCAGTTCCCTAGCGACGTCCACAGATACGCAGTATTTT
CDR3 protein: CASSSLATSTDTQYF

V gene: TRBV6-5
D gene: -
clone size: -
J gene: TRBJ1-3
CDR3 DNA: TGTGCCAGCAGGTTATCTGTCGGAAACACCATATATTTT
CDR3 protein: CASRLSVGNTIYF

V gene: TRBV7-9
D gene: -
clone size: -
J gene: TRBJ2-7
CDR3 DNA: TGTGCCAGCAGCTTAGCGGAGGGGTCCTACGAGCAGTACTTC
CDR3 protein: CASSLAEGSYEQYF

V gene: TRBV6-5
D gene: -
clone size: -
J gene: TRBJ2-7
CDR3 DNA: TGTGCCACCGCGGGGACCGACGGAACCTACGAGCAGTACTTC
CDR3 protein: CATAGTDGTYEQYF

V gene: TRBV27
D gene: -
clone size: -
J gene: TRBJ1-6
CDR3 DNA: TGTGCCAGCAGGGGAGAGCTAGATTCACCCCTCCACTTT
CDR3 protein: CASRGELDSPLHF

V gene: TRBV2
D gene: -
clone size: -
J gene: TRBJ2-5
CDR3 DNA: TGTGCCAGCAGTGATGGGGGGTCCCAGTACTTC
CDR3 protein: CASSDGGSQYF

V gene: TRBV6-4
D gene: -
clone size: -
J gene: TRBJ2-1
CDR3 DNA: TGTGCCAGCAGTGACGGCGGCGGGACTTCCTACAATGAGCAGTTCTTC
CDR3 protein: CASSDGGGTSYNEQFF

V gene: TRBV7-6
D gene: TRBD2
clone size: few
J gene: TRBJ2-1
CDR3 DNA: TGTGCCAGCAGCTTAATTGAGGCAGGGACTACCTACAATGAGCAGTTCTTC
CDR3 protein: CASSLIEAGTTYNEQFF

V gene: TRBV2
D gene: TRBD1
clone size: -
J gene: TRBJ1-2
CDR3 DNA: TGTGCCAGCAGTGCCAGGGGGACTAGGGGCTACACCTTC
CDR3 protein: CASSARGTRGYTF

V gene: TRBV29-1
D gene: TRBD1
clone size: -
J gene: TRBJ1-1
CDR3 DNA: TGCAGCGTTGAAGATCCCGGGGACAGTGAAGCTTTCTTT
CDR3 protein: CSVEDPGDSEAFF